Listed below are T cell receptor beta chains from one sample, sequenced in a study of T-cell reconstitution after alpha-beta-depleted transplantation in children. From the PCR reads, TCRdb called clonotypes with MiXCR, one entry per CDR3 protein. The sample carries approximately 350,000 distinct CDR3 sequences, about 14% recorded once. The sequencing here drew on PBMCs, taken from the stem cell graft. These receptors were obtained from a human donor who donated a stem cell graft to a child with Fanconi anemia. CDR3s include the opening cysteine and the closing phenylalanine or tryptophan. A D gene is named only where the DNA matches it firmly. The size of a clone is reported for some rows only, either as once, few or many, or as a class for expanded clones.

TRBV20-1,TRBJ1-1,13,-,-,CSARGQRGYEAFF,TGCAGTGCTAGAGGGCAAAGAGGGTATGAAGCTTTCTTT
TRBV4-3,TRBJ1-5,17,-,-,CASSQDSGGVGNQPQHF,TGCGCCAGCAGCCAAGATAGCGGAGGGGTTGGCAATCAGCCCCAGCATTTT
TRBV5-1,TRBJ2-3,14,-,many,CASSLGPQGDTQYF,TGCGCCAGCAGCTTAGGTCCACAGGGAGATACGCAGTATTTT
TRBV6-1,TRBJ1-3,13,-,-,CASTPRTGNTIYF,TGTGCCAGCACCCCCAGGACTGGAAACACCATATATTTT
TRBV25-1,TRBJ2-3,17,TRBD2,-,CASSELGLAGHTDTQYF,TGTGCCAGCAGTGAGTTAGGACTAGCGGGTCACACAGATACGCAGTATTTT
TRBV5-1,TRBJ2-6,13,-,many,CASSRGGANVLTF,TGTGCCAGCAGTCGTGGCGGGGCCAACGTCCTGACTTTC
TRBV20-1,TRBJ2-7,15,-,-,CSARDGIIDPREQYF,TGCAGTGCTAGAGACGGGATCATTGACCCCCGCGAGCAGTACTTC
TRBV7-8,TRBJ1-1,15,TRBD1,many,CASSWRDRKVSEAFF,TGTGCCAGCAGCTGGAGGGACAGGAAAGTGTCTGAAGCTTTCTTT
TRBV5-1,TRBJ1-1,13,-,-,CASSYGQSTEAFF,TGCGCCAGCAGCTACGGACAGAGCACTGAAGCTTTCTTT
TRBV12-3/TRBV12-4,TRBJ2-7,12,-,few,CASSFDSYEQYF,TGTGCCAGCAGCTTCGACAGCTACGAGCAGTACTTC
TRBV29-1,TRBJ2-1,14,TRBD2,-,CSVVSGRAINEQFF,TGCAGCGTCGTTAGCGGGAGGGCCATCAATGAGCAGTTCTTC
TRBV28,TRBJ1-6,14,-,many,CASSFIGVGSPLHF,TGTGCCAGCAGTTTTATAGGGGTTGGTTCACCCCTCCACTTT
TRBV6-5,TRBJ1-4,15,-,-,CASSYRGQWDEKLFF,TGTGCCAGCAGTTACCGTGGACAGTGGGATGAAAAACTGTTTTTT
TRBV6-2/TRBV6-3,TRBJ1-3,14,-,-,CAIRQSGTENTIYF,TGTGCCATACGACAGTCCGGGACTGAAAACACCATATATTTT
TRBV9,TRBJ2-3,16,TRBD2,few,CASSVAPSGGTDTQYF,TGTGCCAGCAGCGTAGCCCCCAGCGGGGGGACAGATACGCAGTATTTT
TRBV4-3,TRBJ1-3,16,-,few,CASSHTTAGAGNTIYF,TGCGCCAGCAGCCACACCACGGCAGGGGCTGGAAACACCATATATTTT
TRBV12-3/TRBV12-4,TRBJ1-4,12,-,-,CASSSGPKKLFF,TGTGCCAGCAGTTCCGGTCCGAAAAAACTGTTTTTT
TRBV6-2/TRBV6-3,TRBJ2-7,13,TRBD1,few,CASGRDSSYEQYF,TGTGCCAGCGGCCGGGACAGCTCCTACGAGCAGTACTTC
TRBV9,TRBJ2-7,14,TRBD2,-,CASSGGLVSSEQYF,TGTGCCAGCAGCGGGGGACTAGTCTCCTCCGAGCAGTACTTC
TRBV4-2,TRBJ2-4,16,-,-,CASSQPTNTAKNIQYF,TGTGCCAGCAGCCAACCGACAAATACGGCCAAAAACATTCAGTACTTC
TRBV12-3/TRBV12-4,TRBJ2-1,13,TRBD1,-,CASSSRTGWEQFF,TGTGCCAGCAGTTCCAGGACAGGGTGGGAGCAGTTCTTC
TRBV5-1,TRBJ1-3,15,-,few,CASSLGRYSGNTIYF,TGCGCCAGCAGCCTGGGACGGTACTCTGGAAACACCATATATTTT
TRBV2,TRBJ1-5,17,-,few,CASSYSGWLYSNQPQHF,TGTGCCAGCAGTTATTCAGGCTGGCTCTATAGCAATCAGCCCCAGCATTTT
TRBV12-3/TRBV12-4,TRBJ2-1,14,-,-,CASTQDPAGREQFF,TGTGCCAGCACCCAGGACCCTGCGGGGCGTGAGCAGTTCTTC
TRBV6-2/TRBV6-3,TRBJ2-7,15,TRBD1,many,CASSSPRDRGYEQYF,TGTGCCAGCAGCTCGCCCCGGGACAGGGGTTACGAGCAGTACTTC
TRBV20-1,TRBJ2-1,16,-,-,CSVAPPYTSSYNEQFF,TGCAGTGTCGCGCCTCCTTACACGAGCTCCTACAATGAGCAGTTCTTC
TRBV12-3/TRBV12-4,TRBJ1-5,16,-,-,CASHSPLGKGDQPQHF,TGTGCCAGCCACAGCCCGTTGGGAAAGGGGGATCAGCCCCAGCATTTT
TRBV20-1,TRBJ2-1,10,-,-,CSASYNEQFF,TGCAGTGCTAGCTACAATGAGCAGTTCTTC
TRBV6-5,TRBJ2-7,12,-,few,CASSYPRGEQYF,TGTGCCAGCAGTTATCCCCGTGGCGAGCAGTACTTC
TRBV24-1,TRBJ1-5,14,-,-,CATSDTRSNQPQHF,TGTGCCACCAGTGACACTCGTAGCAATCAGCCCCAGCATTTT
TRBV20-1,TRBJ1-4,15,TRBD1,-,CSAPDRGGPNEKLFF,TGCAGTGCCCCCGACAGGGGCGGACCTAATGAAAAACTGTTTTTT
TRBV11-2,TRBJ1-4,14,-,few,CASSLRRGDEKLFF,TGTGCCAGCAGCTTAAGGAGGGGTGACGAAAAACTGTTTTTT
TRBV18,TRBJ1-2,15,-,few,CASSPLNSFDYGYTF,TGTGCCAGCTCACCGTTGAACAGCTTCGACTATGGCTACACCTTC
TRBV7-2,TRBJ2-1,15,TRBD2,-,CASSRGLAGVDEQFF,TGTGCCAGCAGCCGGGGACTAGCGGGGGTCGATGAGCAGTTCTTC
TRBV4-3,TRBJ2-7,13,-,few,CASSQDMQGKQYF,TGCGCCAGCAGCCAAGATATGCAGGGTAAGCAGTACTTC
TRBV20-1,TRBJ1-1,13,-,-,CSARDRSGGEAFF,TGCAGTGCTAGAGATCGGTCGGGGGGTGAAGCTTTCTTT
TRBV12-3/TRBV12-4,TRBJ2-3,15,TRBD1,many,CASSNPGTDTDTQYF,TGTGCCAGCAGCAACCCTGGGACAGATACCGATACGCAGTATTTT
TRBV5-5,TRBJ2-3,15,TRBD1,-,CASRAGTGATDTQYF,TGTGCCAGCAGGGCCGGGACAGGGGCCACAGATACGCAGTATTTT
TRBV29-1,TRBJ1-1,12,-,-,CSVPTQGTEAFF,TGCAGCGTACCGACTCAGGGCACTGAAGCTTTCTTT
TRBV20-1,TRBJ1-5,14,TRBD1,-,CSARPPGGNQPQHF,TGCAGTGCTAGGCCCCCAGGGGGGAATCAGCCCCAGCATTTT
TRBV4-2,TRBJ2-3,17,TRBD2,-,CASSQDSWTRGTDTQYF,TGTGCCAGCAGCCAAGATAGTTGGACTAGGGGCACAGATACGCAGTATTTT
TRBV5-4,TRBJ2-3,14,-,many,CASSFATLTDTQYF,TGTGCCAGCAGCTTCGCCACCCTCACAGATACGCAGTATTTT
TRBV5-1,TRBJ2-3,15,-,few,CASSLPTQGTDTQYF,TGCGCCAGCAGCCTCCCGACACAGGGAACAGATACGCAGTATTTT
TRBV18,TRBJ1-1,15,-,few,CASSPRVGSNTEAFF,TGTGCCAGCTCACCACGGGTGGGGTCGAACACTGAAGCTTTCTTT
TRBV4-2,TRBJ2-2,16,-,many,CASSQKGGRGTGELFF,TGTGCCAGCAGCCAGAAGGGGGGGCGAGGCACCGGGGAGCTGTTTTTT
TRBV4-3,TRBJ2-2,15,TRBD1,-,CASSLRDSHTGELFF,TGCGCCAGCAGCCTCCGGGACAGTCACACCGGGGAGCTGTTTTTT
TRBV6-6,TRBJ2-3,11,-,-,CASGNGDTQYF,TGTGCCAGCGGAAACGGAGATACGCAGTATTTT
TRBV29-1,TRBJ1-1,15,-,few,CSVEGAGGMGTEAFF,TGCAGCGTTGAAGGCGCCGGGGGGATGGGTACTGAAGCTTTCTTT
TRBV5-1,TRBJ2-2,13,-,few,CASSPESTGELFF,TGCGCCAGCAGCCCGGAGTCGACCGGGGAGCTGTTTTTT
TRBV6-2/TRBV6-3,TRBJ1-5,15,TRBD1,many,CASSYRDSSNQPQHF,TGTGCCAGCAGTTACCGGGACAGTTCCAATCAGCCCCAGCATTTT
TRBV7-9,TRBJ1-1,13,-,-,CASSLAGRGEAFF,TGTGCCAGCAGCTTAGCTGGGAGGGGGGAAGCTTTCTTT
TRBV7-2,TRBJ2-3,13,-,few,CASSFRVRNTQYF,TGTGCCAGCAGCTTTAGGGTTCGGAATACGCAGTATTTT
TRBV4-3,TRBJ2-7,13,-,-,CASSQQGGGEQYF,TGCGCCAGCAGCCAGCAGGGAGGGGGCGAGCAGTACTTC
TRBV10-3,TRBJ1-2,12,-,many,CATNRAKDGYTF,TGTGCCACAAATAGGGCCAAAGATGGCTACACCTTC
TRBV5-1,TRBJ2-1,15,-,many,CASSATPSSYNEQFF,TGTGCCAGCAGCGCTACCCCGAGCTCCTACAATGAGCAGTTCTTC